This TCR beta chain was captured by sequencing in a study of OX40 agonist ivuxolimab in advanced cancers. Study-wide points: Near-lowest levels of clonal expansion characterized partial responders at 0.1-3.0 mg/kg.

Germline CDR1 MNHEY, CDR2 SMNVEV (reference sequence). Deletions cut 5 bases from V and 9 bases from J, with 14 bases between. The CDR3 runs to 14 residues. Assay used: immunoSEQ multiplex PCR; TCRdb lists only in-frame clones, some missing. The data show approximately 70,000 clones, with roughly 80% seen just once and approximately 6.8% held by the top ten. As concerns this clone: The antigen remains undetermined.

The sequencing used CD4+ or CD8+ T cells sorted from blood, collected in a trial of the OX40 agonist ivuxolimab. The chain combines TRBV27 with TRBJ1-6; a possible D gene is TRBD1 (6 bases). This sequence originates from an adult with an advanced solid tumor such as melanoma, head and neck, liver or kidney cancer. The DNA of the CDR3 is TGTGCCAGCAGTCTCCGCAGGGGCGGTTCACCCCTCCACTTT. This encodes CASSLRRGGSPLHF.